This TCR beta chain was sequenced during a study of T-cell reconstitution after alpha-beta-depleted transplantation in children. Preparation of the TCRbeta library used unique molecular identifiers. MiXCR, applied by TCRdb to the PCR reads, yields one record per CDR3 protein. The sample has hundreds of thousands of distinct CDR3 sequences, around 14% seen once; the top ten hold 0.79%. The trim removed 4 bases at V and 1 base at J, leaving 11 bases unmatched. The CDR3 has 16 residues. Per germline, CDR1 DFQATT and CDR2 SNEGSKA (reference sequence). Study results and limitations: Once a year had passed after transplant, T-cell counts and diversity came mostly from newly produced T cells. Surviving recipient T cells and thymic progenitors accounted for the high day-60 TCRbeta diversity observed in some patients.

This clonotype was counted ten times or more. Its antigen is not identified. The receptor was derived from a girl aged 2-10 years with congenital amegakaryocytic thrombocytopenia, due to receive a stem cell transplant. Sequencing used PBMCs, obtained before TCRalphabeta/CD19-depleted stem cell transplant. The chain employs TRBV20-1 and TRBJ1-1; 8 bases are a match to TRBD1. The chain's CDR3 is CSAIGTGTGANTEAFF. The CDR3 DNA reads as TGCAGTGCTATCGGGACAGGTACCGGAGCGAACACTGAAGCTTTCTTT.